The clone carrying this TCR beta chain was counted only a few times. As yet, its antigen is unknown. This CDR3 is 16 amino acids long. V shed 3 bases, J shed 5 bases, and the junction held 8 bases outside the gene matches. CDR1 and CDR2 (germline): ENHRY, SYGVKD. The data are from a study of CD8 T cell repertoires and HIV-1 epitope variants. Across the whole study: Cultures ran about ten days, with IL-2, IL-7 and IL-15 added on days 3 and 7. Regarding the study as a whole: Of nine antigen-specific beta clonotypes, five to seven appeared to cross-react with escape variants.

Data came from immunoSEQ multiplex PCR; TCRdb stores just in-frame clones and leaves some out. The repertoire holds several thousand clones, with more than 65% as singletons. The chain carries TRBV10-3 and TRBJ2-5; 11 positions agree with TRBD1. This TCR came from a male donor with HIV. Sequencing used cultured CD8+ T cells derived from PBMCs. CDR3 amino acids: CAISDPGQGAGETQYF. The CDR3 DNA follows: TGTGCCATCAGTGACCCCGGACAGGGGGCCGGGGAGACCCAGTACTTC.